These 12 T cell receptor beta chains were sequenced from one sample in a study of CD8+ T cells in alopecia areata. RNA extraction was followed by reverse transcription into cDNA, which acted as the sequencing template. This table comes from immunoSEQ multiplex PCR, and its TCRdb copy is limited to in-frame clones, with some not included. The sample includes 150,000 to 200,000 clones, about three fifths seen only once; the top ten take about 1.3%. Documented treatment: oral pan-JAK inhibitor, 5-10 mg twice daily. This material consisted of CD4+ T cells sorted from blood, taken at roughly week 49, from a patient treated with tofacitinib. Every receptor here comes from a human donor with alopecia areata.

V gene TRBV10-3 combines with J gene TRBJ2-7; the D is unclear. Trimming removed 8 bases at V and 2 bases at J, with 10 bases between. The CDR3 sequence is 12 residues long. Germline CDR1 is ENHRY and CDR2 is SYGVKD. The CDR3 nucleotides are TGTGCCATCCGTGGTGTCGCCTACGAGCAGTACTTC. Translated, it gives CAIRGVAYEQYF.

This sequence joins TRBV29-1 and TRBJ2-7; perhaps D is TRBD1 or TRBD2 (5 bases each). The CDR3 sequence is 13 residues long. Trimming took off 3 bases at V and 2 bases at J, with 11 bases between the two ends. The germline V gene has CDR1 SQVTM and CDR2 ANQGSEA. This chain's CDR3 is CSVDGATTYEQYF. CDR3 nucleotides: TGCAGCGTTGACGGGGCAACTACCTACGAGCAGTACTTC.

The chain joins TRBV29-1 to TRBJ2-5; D gene uncertain. The CDR3 contains 15 residues. V was cut by 2 bases and J by 3 bases, with 16 bases left in between. Germline V CDR1 and CDR2: SQVTM, ANQGSEA. The CDR3 protein is CSVETPWGFKETQYF. Here the CDR3 DNA reads TGCAGCGTTGAAACTCCGTGGGGTTTTAAAGAGACCCAGTACTTC.

The CDR3 protein is CASSLEGTSSYNEQFF. For the CDR3, the DNA is TGTGCCAGCAGCTTGGAAGGGACTAGCTCCTACAATGAGCAGTTCTTC. This sequence joins TRBV7-2 and TRBJ2-1; the match to TRBD2 covers 8 bases. Per germline, CDR1 SGHTA and CDR2 FQGNSA. This CDR3 is 16 amino acids long. J was trimmed by 0 bases and V by 3 bases; bases with no gene match: 4.

The rearrangement links TRBV25-1 to TRBJ2-1; tentatively, D is TRBD1 (6 bases). CDR1 MGHDK and CDR2 SYGVNS come from the germline V gene. The CDR3 totals 12 residues. V was shortened by 1 base and J by 10 bases, with 8 bases between the two germline ends. The CDR3 spells CASSESRGEQFF. Written as DNA, the CDR3 is TGTGCCAGCAGTGAATCCAGGGGCGAGCAGTTCTTC.

This clone was observed many times. Other DNA sequences of this sample code for an identical CDR3. The V and J genes are TRBV5-1 and TRBJ2-5; D unresolved. This CDR3 has 14 residues. Between the trimmed V and J ends, which lost 0 bases and 1 base, there was a span of 7 bases. CDR1 and CDR2 (germline): SGHRS, YFSETQ. DNA of the CDR3: TGCGCCAGCAGCTTGGAAAGACCCCAAGAGACCCAGTACTTC. Translated: CASSLERPQETQYF.

The chain combines TRBV9 with TRBJ2-4; 10 bases align to TRBD2. In germline, CDR1 is SGDLS, CDR2 YYNGEE. This CDR3 spans 14 amino acids. V trimming: 1 base; J trimming: 9 bases; junction bases outside the gene matches: 4. The CDR3: CASSVLASGGIQYF. CDR3 bases: TGTGCCAGCAGCGTACTGGCTAGCGGGGGCATTCAGTACTTC.

The chain is built from TRBV7-8 and TRBJ2-1; TRBD2 agrees at 14 bases. The CDR3 is 15 residues long. The junction had 6 bases not matched to a gene; V was cut back by 7 bases and J by 7 bases. Germline V gene lookup returns CDR1 SGHVS and CDR2 FQNEAQ. CDR3 protein: CASTEGTSGRNEQFF. The CDR3 DNA reads as TGTGCCAGCACAGAGGGGACTAGCGGGAGAAATGAGCAGTTCTTC.

Only a few counts were recorded for this clone. The gene calls are TRBV11-1 and TRBJ1-1; D ambiguous. CDR3 length equals 11 residues. The germline V gene encodes CDR1 SGHAT and CDR2 FQDESV (reference sequence). The ends were cut back, 1 base at V and 7 bases at J, with 4 bases in the middle. The CDR3 bases are TGTGCCAGCAGCTTAGACCATGAAGCTTTCTTT. Amino acid sequence: CASSLDHEAFF.

This chain joins TRBV2 and TRBJ2-5; D may be TRBD1 or TRBD2 (5 bases each). Per the germline V gene, CDR1 is SNHLY and CDR2 is FYNNEI. CDR3 size: 12 residues. V dropped 10 bases and J dropped 1 base, with 10 bases sitting between them. CDR3 nucleotide sequence: TGTGCCATGCGAGGGGTCCAAGAGACCCAGTACTTC. Amino acids: CAMRGVQETQYF.

This clone turned up a few times. This chain links TRBV29-1 with TRBJ2-3; unclear D gene. The CDR3 sequence is 14 residues long. Germline V gene lookup returns CDR1 SQVTM and CDR2 ANQGSEA. Trimming shortened V by 3 bases and J by 2 bases, and 12 bases separated the two germline ends. CDR3 nucleotides: TGCAGCGTTGATTCCTTGGTTTTCACAGATACGCAGTATTTT. Its protein is CSVDSLVFTDTQYF.

The V and J genes are TRBV7-2 and TRBJ1-5; 9 positions match TRBD1. The CDR3 runs to 15 residues. The J segment lost 6 bases and the V segment lost 4 bases, leaving 7 bases of the junction unmatched. Germline-derived CDR1 and CDR2 are SGHTA and FQGNSA. CDR3 sequence reads: CASSSRTGEGQPQHF. The DNA of the CDR3 is TGTGCCAGCAGCTCTAGGACAGGGGAAGGTCAGCCCCAGCATTTT.